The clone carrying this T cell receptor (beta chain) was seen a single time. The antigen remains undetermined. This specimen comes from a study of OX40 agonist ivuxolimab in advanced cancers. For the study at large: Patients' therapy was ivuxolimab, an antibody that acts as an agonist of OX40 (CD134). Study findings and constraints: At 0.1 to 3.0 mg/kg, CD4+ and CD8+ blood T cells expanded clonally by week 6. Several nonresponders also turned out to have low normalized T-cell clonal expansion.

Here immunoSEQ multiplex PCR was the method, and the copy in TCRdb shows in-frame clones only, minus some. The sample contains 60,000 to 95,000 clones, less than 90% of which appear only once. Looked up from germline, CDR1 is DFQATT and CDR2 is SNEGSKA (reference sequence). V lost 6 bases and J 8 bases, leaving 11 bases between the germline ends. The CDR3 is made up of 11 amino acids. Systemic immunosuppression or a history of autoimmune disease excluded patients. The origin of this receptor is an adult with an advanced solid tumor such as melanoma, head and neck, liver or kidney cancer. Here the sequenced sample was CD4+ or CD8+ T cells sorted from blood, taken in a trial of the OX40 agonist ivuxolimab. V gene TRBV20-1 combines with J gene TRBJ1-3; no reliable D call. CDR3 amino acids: CSAIDRYTIYF. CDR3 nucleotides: TGCAGTGCAATAGACCGGTACACCATATATTTT.